The source of this TCR beta chain is a study of beta chain features in type 1 diabetes. There are a few counts of this clone. Its antigen is unidentified. Overall study results and limits: There were fewer insertions and more deletions at the VDJ junctions of type 1 diabetes patients.

Expressed TCRB transcripts got sequenced, as all isolated RNA was reverse transcribed. Only in-frame clones appear in the TCRdb table, and some are missing; sequencing was by immunoSEQ multiplex PCR. The top ten hold approximately 0.016% of the sample, which has around 310,000 clones, 9.5% to 11% seen once. The receptor comes from a woman under 40 in good health. The sample consisted of naive CD4+ T cells from blood.

Here the CDR3 reads CASSLSISTSGRGEQFF. The CDR3 region has the DNA TGTGCCAGCAGTTTATCGATTAGTACTAGCGGGAGGGGGGAGCAGTTCTTC. V gene TRBV27 combines with J gene TRBJ2-1; 13 bases agree with TRBD2. V trimming: 0 bases; J trimming: 10 bases; junction bases outside the gene matches: 9. Germline loops: CDR1 MNHEY, CDR2 SMNVEV (reference sequence). The CDR3 is 17 residues long.